A single sample gave rise to the 31 T cell receptor beta chains below, sequenced in a study of blood T cell repertoires in COVID-19. Sequencing was performed with immunoSEQ multiplex PCR; in TCRdb, only in-frame clones are kept and a portion is missing. Of about 98,000 clones detected, about 89% appear once; the ten largest clones hold 10%. Sequencing input: peripheral blood. The receptor source for this set is a man aged 45-65 years with acute or convalescent COVID-19.

This sequence joins TRBV5-5 and TRBJ2-2; a possible D gene is TRBD2 (5 bases). Between the trimmed V and J ends, which lost 6 bases and 3 bases, there was a span of 12 bases. This CDR3 has 14 amino acids. CDR1 is SGHKS and CDR2 is YYEKEE in the germline V gene (reference sequence). Here the CDR3 reads CASNRLADTGELFF. CDR3 bases: TGTGCCAGCAATCGGCTAGCCGACACCGGGGAGCTGTTTTTT.

The chain's CDR3 is CASSTLASHEQFF. DNA of the CDR3: TGTGCCAGTAGTACACTAGCATCCCATGAGCAGTTCTTC. The rearrangement links TRBV19 to TRBJ2-1; tentative D call: TRBD2 (6 bases). V lost 4 bases and J lost 8, with 12 bases in between. The CDR3 length is 13 residues. Germline V lookup: CDR1 LNHDA, CDR2 SQIVND (reference sequence). The full variable domain, with the rest looked up from reference TRBV19 and TRBJ2-1, is DGGITQSPKYLFRKEGQNVTLSCEQNLNHDAMYWYRQDPGQGLRLIYYSQIVNDFQKGDIAEGYSVSREKKESFPLTVTSAQKNPTAFYLCASSTLASHEQFFGPGTRLTVL.

The chain couples TRBV5-4 to TRBJ1-3; 7 bases align to TRBD1. The CDR3 covers 14 residues. CDR1 and CDR2 (germline): SGHNT, YYREEE (reference sequence). V lost 7 bases and J lost 0; bases outside the gene matches: 4. The DNA for the CDR3 is TGTGCCAGCGGGGACAGTACCTCTGGAAACACCATATATTTT. This translates into CASGDSTSGNTIYF.

The chain combines TRBV2 with TRBJ1-1, with a tentative D call TRBD1 (6 bases). Germline CDR1 SNHLY, CDR2 FYNNEI. This CDR3 contains 14 residues. V lost 7 bases, J lost 4 bases, and 16 bases lay in between. Here the CDR3 DNA reads TGTGCCAGCAACAGGGTGTTAAGCGGCACTGAAGCTTTCTTT. This codes for CASNRVLSGTEAFF. Full variable domain (missing parts from reference TRBV2 and TRBJ1-1): EPEVTQTPSHQVTQMGQEVILRCVPISNHLYFYWYRQILGQKVEFLVSFYNNEISEKSEIFDDQFSVERPDGSNFTLKIRSTKLEDSAMYFCASNRVLSGTEAFFGQGTRLTVV.

The V and J genes are TRBV7-8 and TRBJ1-5; possibly TRBD1 for D (5 bases). The CDR3 has 15 amino acids. The V gene lost 4 bases and the J gene lost 0 bases, with 10 bases spanning the gap. Germline V gives CDR1 SGHVS, CDR2 FQNEAQ. In DNA form, the CDR3 reads TGTGCCAGCAGCTCGACAGTGAATAGCAATCAGCCCCAGCATTTT. The encoded protein is CASSSTVNSNQPQHF.

The chain couples TRBV11-2 to TRBJ2-3; D is undetermined. Germline V gene sequence: CDR1 SGHAT, CDR2 FQNNGV. Between the trimmed V and J ends, which lost 1 base and 6 bases, there was a span of 17 bases. This CDR3 contains 16 residues. The CDR3 is CASSLGRVGGRDTQYF. The CDR3 nucleotides are TGTGCCAGCAGCTTAGGGAGAGTCGGTGGCCGTGATACGCAGTATTTT.

The V gene is TRBV5-1, the J gene TRBJ2-1; tentative D call: TRBD2 (5 bases). Germline V gene data show CDR1 as SGHRS and CDR2 as YFSETQ. V was pared by 3 bases and J by 0 bases, with 10 bases between. The CDR3 runs to 15 residues. CDR3 amino acids: CASSWTASSYNEQFF. In DNA form, the CDR3 reads TGCGCCAGCAGCTGGACTGCAAGCTCCTACAATGAGCAGTTCTTC.

V and J are TRBV19 and TRBJ1-6; TRBD1 aligns across 7 bases. This CDR3 is 16 amino acids long. J was trimmed by 7 bases and V by 5 bases; bases with no gene match: 11. CDR1 and CDR2 (germline): LNHDA, SQIVND (reference sequence). The CDR3 sequence: CASSSPSTGHNSPLHF. As DNA, the CDR3 is TGTGCCAGTAGTTCACCCTCGACAGGGCACAATTCACCCCTCCACTTT.

The chain joins TRBV23-1 to TRBJ2-2; TRBD2 aligns across 12 bases. TRBV23-1 carries the ORF label, with uncertain function. V was pared by 0 bases and J by 6 bases, with 5 bases of the junction left unmatched. The CDR3 is 17 residues long. CDR3 protein: CASSQSKGTSGPGELFF. The CDR3, as DNA: TGCGCCAGCAGTCAATCGAAGGGGACTAGCGGGCCCGGGGAGCTGTTTTTT.

This sequence joins TRBV7-2 and TRBJ1-5; D is ambiguous. The CDR3 totals 15 residues. Trimming shortened V by 1 base and J by 7 bases, and 14 bases separated the two germline ends. The germline gives CDR1 SGHTA, CDR2 FQGNSA. CDR3 sequence (DNA): TGTGCCAGCAGCTTAGGAGGGCTGTGGGGACAGCCCCAGCATTTT. This codes for CASSLGGLWGQPQHF.

This chain uses TRBV5-3 with TRBJ2-3; TRBD1 is a possible D gene (5 bases). TRBV5-3 is an open reading frame, and its role is uncertain. The germline V and J ends were trimmed by 0 bases and 4 bases, with 30 bases remaining between them. The CDR3 runs to 21 residues. The chain's CDR3 is CARSLVLVRAFGALMPDTQYF. The CDR3 nucleotides are TGTGCCAGAAGCTTGGTATTGGTCCGGGCGTTTGGGGCTCTTATGCCAGATACGCAGTATTTT.

V gene TRBV29-1 combines with J gene TRBJ1-1; 7 bases match TRBD1. Germline V gene lookup returns CDR1 SQVTM and CDR2 ANQGSEA. The length of the CDR3 is 12 residues. V gave up 7 bases and J gave up 4 bases; unmatched junction bases: 6. As DNA, the CDR3 is TGCAGCGCCGCCGCAGGGGGCACTGAAGCTTTCTTT. It specifies CSAAAGGTEAFF.

The chain combines TRBV2 with TRBJ1-5, with D unresolved. The CDR3 extends over 12 amino acids. Germline V gives CDR1 SNHLY, CDR2 FYNNEI. The V end lost 6 bases, the J end lost 4 bases, and 7 bases lay between the germline ends. CDR3 in DNA: TGTGCCAGCAGGCGGCAGAATCAGCCCCAGCATTTT. Translated, it gives CASRRQNQPQHF.

V usage is TRBV15 and J usage is TRBJ2-7, with a weak D call TRBD1 (5 bases). V was pared by 5 bases and J by 5 bases, with 16 bases between. Germline loops: CDR1 LNHNV, CDR2 YYDKDF (reference sequence). The CDR3 has 14 amino acids. CDR3 sequence: CATSQAMGPDEQYF. CDR3 nucleotide sequence: TGTGCCACCAGCCAAGCAATGGGGCCCGACGAGCAGTACTTC.

This sequence joins TRBV9 and TRBJ2-7, with D maybe TRBD1 (6 bases). The germline V gene encodes CDR1 SGDLS and CDR2 YYNGEE. The CDR3 runs 16 residues. Trimming pared 0 bases from V and 6 bases from J, leaving 19 bases between. The CDR3, as DNA: TGTGCCAGCAGCGTAGGGAGCCAGGGGATGGGGTCCGAGCAGTACTTC. Translation gives CASSVGSQGMGSEQYF.

V and J are TRBV6-5 and TRBJ2-2, with a tentative D call TRBD2 (7 bases). Germline V gene lookup returns CDR1 MNHEY and CDR2 SVGAGI. The CDR3 has 15 residues. The germline V and J ends were trimmed by 7 bases and 3 bases, with 15 bases remaining between them. CDR3 sequence (DNA): TGTGCCAGCACGCGGGGAGGGGGAGACACCGGGGAGCTGTTTTTT. Residues: CASTRGGGDTGELFF.

This chain links TRBV18 with TRBJ1-5; a possible D gene is TRBD1 (5 bases). The CDR3 extends over 15 amino acids. Between the trimmed V and J ends, which lost 4 bases and 2 bases, there was a span of 12 bases. The germline gives CDR1 KGHSH, CDR2 LQKENI. The CDR3 nucleotides read TGTGCCAGCTCACAGGGTCTAGGGGGCAATCAGCCCCAGCATTTT. This translates into CASSQGLGGNQPQHF.

The chain carries TRBV29-1 and TRBJ1-1; D remains unclear. There are 11 residues in the CDR3. Germline V gene data show CDR1 as SQVTM and CDR2 as ANQGSEA. The V end was cut by 8 bases, the J end by 7 bases, with 14 bases between. The CDR3 nucleotides read TGCAGCCCCCCCCTCCGGGGTGAAGCTTTCTTT. Residues: CSPPLRGEAFF.

CDR3 in DNA: TGTGCCAGTAAGTGGGACAGCATTAACACTGAAGCTTTCTTT. This encodes CASKWDSINTEAFF. The rearrangement links TRBV19 to TRBJ1-1; the match to TRBD1 covers 7 bases. There are 14 residues in the CDR3. Unmatched junction bases numbered 7, after V lost 7 bases and J lost 2 bases. Germline loops: CDR1 LNHDA, CDR2 SQIVND (reference sequence). Using reference TRBV19 and TRBJ1-1 for the parts outside the CDR3, the full variable domain is DGGITQSPKYLFRKEGQNVTLSCEQNLNHDAMYWYRQDPGQGLRLIYYSQIVNDFQKGDIAEGYSVSREKKESFPLTVTSAQKNPTAFYLCASKWDSINTEAFFGQGTRLTVV.

The chain joins TRBV7-3 to TRBJ2-2; 8 bases line up with TRBD2. Germline trimming cut 1 base from V and 6 bases from J; bases unmatched to any gene: 7. The length of the CDR3 is 16 residues. Germline V lookup: CDR1 SGHTA, CDR2 FQGTGA. The CDR3 sequence is CASSLNPAGVPGELFF. The CDR3 DNA follows: TGTGCCAGCAGCTTAAACCCAGCGGGAGTCCCCGGGGAGCTGTTTTTT.

The chain couples TRBV18 to TRBJ2-7; unclear D gene. Trimming removed 2 bases at V and 0 bases at J, with 8 bases between. The CDR3 sequence is 14 residues long. The germline V gene encodes CDR1 KGHSH and CDR2 LQKENI. The CDR3 DNA sequence: TGTGCCAGCTCACCAGCCGGTAGCTCCTACGAGCAGTACTTC. Encoded protein: CASSPAGSSYEQYF.

This chain links TRBV10-3 with TRBJ2-3, with D perhaps TRBD2 (5 bases). Germline V gene sequence: CDR1 ENHRY, CDR2 SYGVKD. V lost 0 bases to trimming and J lost 2 bases, with 9 bases between them. The CDR3 runs to 15 residues. The CDR3 DNA is TGTGCCATCAGTGAGTCGGGCGGGTTCACAGATACGCAGTATTTT. As protein: CAISESGGFTDTQYF.

The V gene is TRBV19, the J gene TRBJ2-1; 14 positions match TRBD2. The CDR3 runs 15 residues. The trim removed 6 bases at V and 8 bases at J, leaving 6 bases unmatched. The germline CDR1 and CDR2 sequences are LNHDA and SQIVND (reference sequence). Here the CDR3 DNA reads TGTGCCAGTAGCGATGGGACTAGCGGGAGTGATGAGCAGTTCTTC. This sequence encodes CASSDGTSGSDEQFF. Filled out from reference TRBV19 and TRBJ2-1, the complete variable domain reads DGGITQSPKYLFRKEGQNVTLSCEQNLNHDAMYWYRQDPGQGLRLIYYSQIVNDFQKGDIAEGYSVSREKKESFPLTVTSAQKNPTAFYLCASSDGTSGSDEQFFGPGTRLTVL.

The chain has TRBV9 and TRBJ1-5, with D possibly being TRBD1 (5 bases). V lost 4 bases and J lost 6, with 11 bases in between. Germline assignment: CDR1 SGDLS and CDR2 YYNGEE. This CDR3 comprises 13 residues. The CDR3 is CASSKGGTQPQHF. DNA for the CDR3: TGTGCCAGCAGCAAAGGAGGGACTCAGCCCCAGCATTTT. Variable domain in full (rest from reference TRBV9 and TRBJ1-5): DSGVTQTPKHLITATGQRVTLRCSPRSGDLSVYWYQQSLDQGLQFLIQYYNGEERAKGNILERFSAQQFPDLHSELNLSSLELGDSALYFCASSKGGTQPQHFGDGTRLSIL.

CDR3 loop: CASSVAQRQGFDTQYF. DNA of the CDR3: TGTGCCAGCAGCGTAGCTCAGAGACAGGGTTTTGATACGCAGTATTTT. The V gene is TRBV9, the J gene TRBJ2-3, with TRBD1 matching over 7 bases. CDR1 and CDR2 from the germline V gene are SGDLS and YYNGEE. The V gene end was trimmed by 0 bases and the J gene end by 6 bases; junction bases not matched to a gene: 10. The CDR3 covers 16 residues.

The chain employs TRBV24-1 and TRBJ2-7; TRBD1 matches at 8 bases. This CDR3 comprises 14 residues. Germline lookup yields CDR1 KGHDR and CDR2 SFDVKD. With 3 bases clipped from V and 1 base from J, the junction kept 1 base outside the gene matches. This CDR3 is CATSDRDRSYEQYF. CDR3 bases: TGTGCCACCAGTGATCGGGACAGGTCCTACGAGCAGTACTTC.

This chain connects TRBV2 to TRBJ1-1, with unresolved D. CDR1 SNHLY and CDR2 FYNNEI come from the germline V gene. This CDR3 is built from 10 residues. V dropped 6 bases and J dropped 8 bases, with 7 bases sitting between them. Here the CDR3 reads CASSQIEAFF. The CDR3 DNA reads as TGTGCCAGCAGCCAGATCGAAGCTTTCTTT.

The chain couples TRBV5-1 to TRBJ1-4; D is ambiguous. The CDR3 has 16 residues. CDR1 and CDR2 (germline): SGHRS, YFSETQ. V was shortened by 2 bases and J by 8 bases, with 19 bases between the two germline ends. CDR3 region: CASSLNPSEQTEKLFF. CDR3 in DNA: TGCGCCAGCAGCTTAAATCCTTCTGAACAGACGGAAAAACTGTTTTTT.

V is TRBV6-6 and J is TRBJ1-5, with D possibly being TRBD1 (5 bases). V lost 2 bases and J 7 bases, leaving 12 bases between the germline ends. The CDR3 runs to 14 residues. CDR1 MNHNY and CDR2 SVGAGI come from the germline V gene (reference sequence). CDR3 in amino acids: CASSYGGDGQPQHF. CDR3 nucleotides: TGTGCCAGCAGTTACGGGGGGGATGGACAGCCCCAGCATTTT.

The chain links TRBV5-1 to TRBJ2-3, with 9 bases identical to TRBD2. The CDR3 runs to 19 residues. In germline, CDR1 is SGHRS, CDR2 YFSETQ. V shed 0 bases, J shed 0 bases, and the junction held 11 bases outside the gene matches. CDR3 nucleotide sequence: TGCGCCAGCAGCTTGGGTCCAGCGGGAGGCCTCCCTAGCACAGATACGCAGTATTTT. This translates into CASSLGPAGGLPSTDTQYF.

This clone was detected only once. This chain connects TRBV4-2 to TRBJ2-7, with 13 bases lining up with TRBD2. CDR3 length: 15 amino acids. The germline CDR1 and CDR2 sequences are LGHNA and YNFKEQ. The V and J ends lost 7 bases and 1 base, in that order; junction bases with no gene match: 4. In DNA, the CDR3 is TGTGCCAGCACCCCGGGACTAGCGGGATCCTACGAGCAGTACTTC. This gives the protein CASTPGLAGSYEQYF.